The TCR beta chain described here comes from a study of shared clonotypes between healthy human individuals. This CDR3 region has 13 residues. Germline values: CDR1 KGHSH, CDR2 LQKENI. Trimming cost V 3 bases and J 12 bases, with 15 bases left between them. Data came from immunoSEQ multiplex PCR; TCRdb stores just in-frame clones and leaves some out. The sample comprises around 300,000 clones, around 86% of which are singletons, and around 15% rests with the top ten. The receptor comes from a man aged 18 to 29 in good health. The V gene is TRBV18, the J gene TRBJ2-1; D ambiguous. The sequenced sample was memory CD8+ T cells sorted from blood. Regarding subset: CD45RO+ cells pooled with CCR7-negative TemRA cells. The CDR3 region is CASSPPTGPGQFF. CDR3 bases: TGTGCCAGCTCACCTCCAACTGGCCCGGGGCAGTTCTTC.